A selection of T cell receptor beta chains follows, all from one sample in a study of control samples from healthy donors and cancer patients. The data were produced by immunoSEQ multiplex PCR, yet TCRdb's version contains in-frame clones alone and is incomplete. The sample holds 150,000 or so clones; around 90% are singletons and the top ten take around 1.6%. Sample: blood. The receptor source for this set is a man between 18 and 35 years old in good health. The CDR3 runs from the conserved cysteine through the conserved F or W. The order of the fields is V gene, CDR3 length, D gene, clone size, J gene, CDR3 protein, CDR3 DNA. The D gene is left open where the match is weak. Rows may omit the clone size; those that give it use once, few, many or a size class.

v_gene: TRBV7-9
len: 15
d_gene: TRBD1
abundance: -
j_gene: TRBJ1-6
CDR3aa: CASSSGDRGSRPLHF
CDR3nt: TGTGCCAGCAGCTCCGGAGACAGGGGCTCTCGGCCCCTCCACTTT

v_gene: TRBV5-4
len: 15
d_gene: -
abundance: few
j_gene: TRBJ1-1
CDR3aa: CASSLPKDTNTEAFF
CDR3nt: TGTGCCAGCAGCCTGCCCAAGGACACGAACACTGAAGCTTTCTTT

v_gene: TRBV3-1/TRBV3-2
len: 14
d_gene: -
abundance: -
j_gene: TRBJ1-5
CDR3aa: CASSHGGGNQPQHF
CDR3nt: TGTGCCAGCAGCCATGGGGGAGGCAATCAGCCCCAGCATTTT

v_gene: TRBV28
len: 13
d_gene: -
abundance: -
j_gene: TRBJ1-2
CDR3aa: CASSPYGDYGYTF
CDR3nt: TGTGCCAGCAGCCCTTACGGGGACTATGGCTACACCTTC

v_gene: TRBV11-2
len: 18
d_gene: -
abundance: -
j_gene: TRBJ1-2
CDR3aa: CASSLDPSPGTPNYGYTF
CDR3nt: TGTGCCAGCAGCTTAGACCCCTCCCCCGGGACACCAAACTATGGCTACACCTTC

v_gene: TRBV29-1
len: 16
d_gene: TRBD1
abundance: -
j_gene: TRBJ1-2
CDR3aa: CSVEGTGPSPIYGYTF
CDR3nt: TGCAGCGTTGAGGGGACAGGGCCCTCACCTATTTATGGCTACACCTTC

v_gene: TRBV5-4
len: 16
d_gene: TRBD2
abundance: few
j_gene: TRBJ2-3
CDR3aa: CASSLALAGVVDTQYF
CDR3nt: TGTGCCAGCAGCTTGGCCCTGGCGGGGGTAGTAGATACGCAGTATTTT

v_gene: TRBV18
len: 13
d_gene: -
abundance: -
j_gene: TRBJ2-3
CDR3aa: CASSPRGTDTQYF
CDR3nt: TGTGCCAGCTCACCAAGGGGCACAGATACGCAGTATTTT

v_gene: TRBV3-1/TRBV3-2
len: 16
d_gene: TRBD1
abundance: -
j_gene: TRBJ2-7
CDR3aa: CASSPGSASQGVRQYF
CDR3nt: TGTGCCAGCAGCCCGGGGTCGGCGTCCCAGGGGGTTAGACAGTACTTC

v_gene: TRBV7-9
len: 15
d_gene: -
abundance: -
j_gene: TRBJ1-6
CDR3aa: CASSWASSYNSPLHF
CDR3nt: TGTGCCAGCAGCTGGGCGAGCTCCTATAATTCACCCCTCCACTTT

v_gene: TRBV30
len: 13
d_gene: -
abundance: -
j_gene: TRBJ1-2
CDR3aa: CAWSEGVSYGYTF
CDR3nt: TGTGCCTGGAGTGAAGGGGTTAGCTATGGCTACACCTTC

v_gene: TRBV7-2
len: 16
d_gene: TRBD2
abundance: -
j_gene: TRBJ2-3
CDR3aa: CASSLASGGPTDTQYF
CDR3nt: TGTGCCAGCAGCTTAGCCAGCGGGGGGCCCACAGATACGCAGTATTTT

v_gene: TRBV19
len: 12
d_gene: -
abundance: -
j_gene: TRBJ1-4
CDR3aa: CASSFSREKLFF
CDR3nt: TGTGCCAGTAGTTTCAGTCGAGAAAAACTGTTTTTT

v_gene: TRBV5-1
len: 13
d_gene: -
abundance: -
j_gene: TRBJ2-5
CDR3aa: CASSLAQQETQYF
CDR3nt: TGCGCCAGCAGCTTGGCCCAGCAAGAGACCCAGTACTTC

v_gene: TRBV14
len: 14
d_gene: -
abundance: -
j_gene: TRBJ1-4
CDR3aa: CASSQEAVGEKLFF
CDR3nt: TGTGCCAGCAGCCAAGAAGCGGTTGGTGAAAAACTGTTTTTT

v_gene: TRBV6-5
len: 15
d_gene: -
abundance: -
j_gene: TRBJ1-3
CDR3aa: CASSLQGHSGNTIYF
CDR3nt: TGTGCCAGCAGTTTACAGGGACACTCTGGAAACACCATATATTTT

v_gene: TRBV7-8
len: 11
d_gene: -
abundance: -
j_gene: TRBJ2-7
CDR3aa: CATTGNYEQYF
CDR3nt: TGTGCCACGACGGGCAACTACGAGCAGTACTTC

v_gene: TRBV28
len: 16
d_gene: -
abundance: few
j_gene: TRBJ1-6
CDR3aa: CASSSTLGYLNSPLHF
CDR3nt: TGTGCCAGCAGTTCCACGCTAGGTTACCTGAATTCACCCCTCCACTTT

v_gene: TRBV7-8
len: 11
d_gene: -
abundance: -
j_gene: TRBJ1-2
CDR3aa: CASSLIGAPYF
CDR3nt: TGTGCCAGCAGCTTAATTGGCGCGCCCTACTTC

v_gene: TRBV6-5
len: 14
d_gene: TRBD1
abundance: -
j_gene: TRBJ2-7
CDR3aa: CASRSTGEGHEQYF
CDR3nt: TGTGCCAGCAGATCGACAGGGGAAGGGCACGAGCAGTACTTC

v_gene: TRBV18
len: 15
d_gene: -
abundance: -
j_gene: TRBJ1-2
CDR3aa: CASSPEAGANYGYTF
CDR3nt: TGTGCCAGCTCACCGGAGGCGGGCGCAAACTATGGCTACACCTTC

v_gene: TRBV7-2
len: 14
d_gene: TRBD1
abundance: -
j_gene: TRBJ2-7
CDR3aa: CASSLNRGSYEQYF
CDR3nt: TGTGCCAGCAGCTTAAACAGGGGCTCCTACGAGCAGTACTTC

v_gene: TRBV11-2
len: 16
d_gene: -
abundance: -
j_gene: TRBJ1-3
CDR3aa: CASSLVRGAPGNTIYF
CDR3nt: TGTGCCAGCAGCTTAGTTCGGGGGGCGCCTGGAAACACCATATATTTT

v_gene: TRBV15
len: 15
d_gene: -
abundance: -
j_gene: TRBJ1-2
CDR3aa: CATSRSAGALYGYTF
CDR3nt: TGTGCCACCAGCAGATCCGCAGGGGCTCTCTATGGCTACACCTTC

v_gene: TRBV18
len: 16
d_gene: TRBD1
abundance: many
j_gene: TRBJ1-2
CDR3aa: CASSAGTGKTNYGYTF
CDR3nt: TGTGCCAGCTCAGCTGGGACAGGCAAGACTAACTATGGCTACACCTTC

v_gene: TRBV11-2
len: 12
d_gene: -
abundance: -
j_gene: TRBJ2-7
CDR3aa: CASSLVTYEQYF
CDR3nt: TGTGCCAGCAGCTTAGTAACCTACGAGCAGTACTTC

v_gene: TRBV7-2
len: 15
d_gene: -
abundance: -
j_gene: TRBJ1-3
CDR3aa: CASSLAFFSGNTIYF
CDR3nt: TGTGCCAGCAGCTTAGCCTTTTTCTCTGGAAACACCATATATTTT